This T cell receptor (beta chain) was identified in a study of blood T cells in healthy people across ages. The study, taken as a whole, reports: Comparison with aged donors showed that long-lived donors had more naive CD4+ cells and higher diversity. It was found that TCR beta diversity correlated strongly with the percentage of naive T cells. With age, beta diversity per million T cells declined roughly linearly, significantly by approximately 41. Estimates drawn from one million T cells were deemed to understate diversity.

Then a second PCR, running roughly 6 to 11 cycles, was carried out with a sample-barcoded 5' primer and a J-beta primer mix. TCRdb processed the 5' RACE reads anew with MiXCR; each CDR3 protein has one entry. The repertoire has about 1.6 million distinct CDR3 sequences, roughly 32% of them found once; the top ten carry approximately 10%. For this clonotype: Its matching antigen is unknown.

The CDR3 has 19 residues. V was pared by 1 base and J by 4 bases, with 8 bases of the junction left unmatched. Looked up from germline, CDR1 is SGHTA and CDR2 is FQGTGA. The sample comprised blood. The chain uses TRBV7-3 and TRBJ2-3; 16 bases match TRBD2. This TCR derives from a woman in her 30s in good health. CDR3 sequence reads: CASSLSPGTSGRGADTQYF. The CDR3 region has the DNA TGTGCCAGCAGCTTAAGCCCCGGGACTAGCGGGAGGGGCGCAGATACGCAGTATTTT.